The T cell receptor beta chain under discussion was sequenced for a study of beta chain features in type 1 diabetes. Study in general: Across the samples, approximately 98,000,000 sorted cells were examined in total. Notes on the study in general: Patients showed naive, central memory and Treg TCRB repertoires that appeared more similar than those of healthy donors. Highly expressing activated T cells could be over-counted with a cDNA template.

Concerning this clone: The antigen remains unidentified.

The entirety of the isolated RNA underwent reverse transcription, so expressed TCRB transcripts were sequenced. Naive, central memory and regulatory T cell samples yielded about 3.9 million reads on average. Data came from immunoSEQ multiplex PCR; TCRdb stores just in-frame clones and leaves some out. The repertoire holds about 930,000 clones, 15% to 20% seen once, with 0.023% in the top ten. This CDR3 region has 14 residues. Germline values: CDR1 SGHTA, CDR2 FQGNSA. The genes are TRBV7-2 and TRBJ2-5; D assignment may be TRBD1 or TRBD2 (5 bases each). The J call may be mistaken, given a closer DNA end match to TRBJ2-7. Sequenced: naive CD4+ T cells from blood. The clonotype comes from a woman younger than 30 in good health. CDR3 amino acids: CASSLSGTVYEQYF. The CDR3 nucleotides read TGTGCCAGCAGCTTAAGTGGGACCGTGTACGAGCAGTACTTC.